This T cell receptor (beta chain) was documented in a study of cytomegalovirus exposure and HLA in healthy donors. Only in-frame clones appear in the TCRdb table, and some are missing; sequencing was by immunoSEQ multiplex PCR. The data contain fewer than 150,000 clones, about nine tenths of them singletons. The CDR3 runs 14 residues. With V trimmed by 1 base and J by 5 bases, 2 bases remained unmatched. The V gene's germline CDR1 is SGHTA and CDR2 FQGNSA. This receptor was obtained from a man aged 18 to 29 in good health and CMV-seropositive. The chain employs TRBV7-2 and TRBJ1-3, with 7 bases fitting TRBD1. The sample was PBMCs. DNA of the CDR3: TGTGCCAGCAGCTTAGGGGACAGCCGAAACACCATATATTTT. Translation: CASSLGDSRNTIYF. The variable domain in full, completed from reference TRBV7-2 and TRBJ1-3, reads GAGVSQSPSNKVTEKGKDVELRCDPISGHTALYWYRQSLGQGLEFLIYFQGNSAPDKSGLPSDRFSAERTGGSVSTLTIQRTQQEDSAVYLCASSLGDSRNTIYFGEGSWLTVV.